This is a list of T cell receptor beta chains from one sample in a study of vaccination and CD4 T cells after COVID-19. TCRdb independently ran MiXCR on the PCR reads; one entry per CDR3 protein. The profile shows about 10,000 distinct CDR3 sequences, around 37% of them singletons. Their specific antigens are unknown. Material for sequencing was CD4+ T cells from blood, cultured in vitro. These receptors all come from a human donor in good health. The CDR3 runs from the conserved cysteine through the conserved F or W. Each record gives: D gene, J gene, clone size, V gene, CDR3 protein, CDR3 DNA. A D gene is named only where the DNA matches it firmly. Only part of the rows carry a size: once, few, many, or a class if the clone is expanded.

TRBD2,TRBJ2-2,NA,TRBV27,CASSSGLAGTGELFF,TGTGCCAGCAGTTCGGGACTAGCGGGAACCGGGGAGCTGTTTTTT
TRBD2,TRBJ2-5,NA,TRBV6-1,CASARLAEETQYF,TGTGCCAGCGCGAGACTAGCGGAAGAGACCCAGTACTTC
NA,TRBJ2-3,few,TRBV11-2,CASSTGRGSTDTQYF,TGTGCCAGCAGCACAGGGAGGGGGAGCACAGATACGCAGTATTTT
TRBD1,TRBJ2-1,once,TRBV12-5,CASGFPPGTGAPYNEQFF,TGTGCTAGTGGTTTTCCCCCCGGGACAGGGGCTCCCTACAATGAGCAGTTCTTC
NA,TRBJ1-2,NA,TRBV24-1,CATSDGRYGYTF,TGTGCCACCAGTGATGGCCGGTATGGCTACACCTTC
NA,TRBJ1-1,NA,TRBV18,CASSPMAGGMNTEAFF,TGTGCCAGCTCACCAATGGCGGGGGGAATGAACACTGAAGCTTTCTTT
TRBD2,TRBJ2-7,few,TRBV6-1,CASSPLLGLAGLTSYEQYF,TGTGCCAGCAGTCCCCTACTGGGACTAGCCGGACTGACCTCCTACGAGCAGTACTTC
NA,TRBJ2-7,NA,TRBV7-2,CASGNRASF,TGTGCCAGCGGGAACCGGGCGAGCTTC
NA,TRBJ2-7,few,TRBV25-1,CASSESKYEQYF,TGTGCCAGCAGTGAATCCAAATACGAGCAGTACTTC
NA,TRBJ1-2,few,TRBV19,CASTPAGAGGYTF,TGTGCCAGTACCCCAGCGGGGGCAGGGGGCTACACCTTC